The rows below give T cell receptor beta chains drawn from one sample of a study of a mutant IDH1 vaccine in newly diagnosed glioma. Here immunoSEQ multiplex PCR was the method, and the copy in TCRdb shows in-frame clones only, minus some. The sample contains 31,000 or so clones, around four fifths of which appear only once. Their recognized antigens are unknown. Sequenced material: PBMCs, taken from a glioma patient whose treatment included an IDH1 peptide vaccine. All receptors derive from a man aged 25-40 years with glioma. CDR3s include the opening cysteine and the closing phenylalanine or tryptophan. D genes are given only for firm matches. Not every row has a clone size; where given, it reads once, few, many or a size class.

TRBJ2-4 | TRBD2 | TRBV4-1 | NA | CASSQMGLAGGVGKNIQYF | TGCGCCAGCAGCCAAATGGGACTAGCGGGAGGTGTGGGCAAAAACATTCAGTACTTC
TRBJ2-7 | NA | TRBV30 | few | CAWSGQGNHEQYF | TGTGCCTGGAGTGGCCAGGGCAACCACGAGCAGTACTTC
TRBJ1-5 | NA | TRBV6-1 | NA | CASSEQGSNQPQHF | TGTGCCAGCAGCGAACAGGGTAGCAATCAGCCCCAGCATTTT
TRBJ2-5 | NA | TRBV11-2 | NA | CASSPSGGLRGGRTQYF | TGTGCCAGCAGCCCTAGTGGCGGACTTCGAGGGGGGCGGACCCAGTACTTC
TRBJ1-4 | NA | TRBV20-1 | few | CSARELEKLFF | TGCAGTGCTAGAGAACTTGAAAAACTGTTTTTT
TRBJ1-1 | NA | TRBV7-5 | few | CVRSSRDRGETEAFF | TGTGTCAGAAGCTCTAGGGACAGGGGAGAGACTGAAGCTTTCTTT
TRBJ1-1 | NA | TRBV5-4 | NA | CASLSDSINTEAFF | TGTGCCAGCTTATCGGACTCCATCAACACTGAAGCTTTCTTT
TRBJ1-1 | TRBD1 | TRBV20-1 | NA | CSARRTGDAFF | TGCAGTGCTAGAAGGACAGGGGACGCTTTCTTT
TRBJ1-5 | TRBD1 | TRBV30 | NA | CAWSVGTGNQPQHF | TGTGCCTGGAGTGTCGGGACAGGCAATCAGCCCCAGCATTTT
TRBJ1-2 | NA | TRBV20-1 | NA | CSGRDNYGYTF | TGCAGCGGAAGGGATAACTATGGCTACACCTTC
TRBJ1-2 | TRBD1 | TRBV6-5 | NA | CASRPGTGANGYTF | TGTGCCAGCAGACCCGGGACAGGGGCAAATGGCTACACCTTC
TRBJ2-7 | NA | TRBV5-6 | NA | CASSSGGSTYEQYF | TGTGCCAGCAGCTCTGGAGGATCAACCTACGAGCAGTACTTC
TRBJ1-1 | TRBD1 | TRBV7-3 | NA | CASSLTGGGTEAFF | TGTGCCAGCAGCTTGACAGGGGGCGGCACTGAAGCTTTCTTT
TRBJ2-7 | TRBD1 | TRBV11-1 | NA | CASSPSGQGSYEQYF | TGTGCCAGCAGCCCCTCGGGACAGGGGTCCTACGAGCAGTACTTC
TRBJ2-7 | NA | TRBV2 | NA | CASSGTETYEQYF | TGTGCCAGCAGCGGGACTGAGACCTACGAGCAGTACTTC
TRBJ2-3 | TRBD2 | TRBV5-6 | NA | CASSLEGSGGASTDTQYF | TGTGCCAGCAGCTTGGAGGGCAGCGGGGGAGCTAGCACAGATACGCAGTATTTT
TRBJ2-2 | TRBD1 | TRBV7-3 | NA | CASSLFFTRGQLNTGELFF | TGTGCCAGCAGCTTATTTTTTACCCGGGGACAGCTAAACACCGGGGAGCTGTTTTTT
TRBJ1-4 | TRBD1 | TRBV25-1 | NA | CASSERQGRLNEKLFF | TGTGCCAGCAGTGAGAGACAGGGTCGCCTTAATGAAAAACTGTTTTTT
TRBJ2-7 | TRBD1 | TRBV5-1 | NA | CASSIEGAGEQYF | TGCGCCAGCAGCATCGAGGGGGCCGGGGAGCAGTACTTC
TRBJ1-4 | TRBD1 | TRBV5-1 | NA | CASSLALQGGEKLFF | TGCGCCAGCAGCTTGGCCCTACAGGGGGGGGAAAAACTGTTTTTT
TRBJ2-2 | TRBD1 | TRBV5-1 | once | CASSVGQGAGELFF | TGCGCCAGCAGCGTAGGACAGGGCGCCGGGGAGCTGTTTTTT
TRBJ2-6 | NA | TRBV7-3 | NA | CASSPGFSGANVLTF | TGTGCCAGCAGTCCAGGGTTCTCTGGGGCCAACGTCCTGACTTTC
TRBJ1-5 | TRBD1 | TRBV27 | once | CASSLGQGGNQPQHF | TGTGCCAGCAGTTTAGGACAGGGGGGCAATCAGCCCCAGCATTTT
TRBJ2-6 | NA | TRBV30 | NA | CAWSLPWGEDPITGANVLTF | TGTGCCTGGAGTCTCCCTTGGGGGGAAGATCCGATAACTGGGGCCAACGTCCTGACTTTC
TRBJ2-7 | TRBD2 | TRBV28 | NA | CASSSSGLAGVYEQYF | TGTGCCAGCAGTTCATCGGGACTAGCGGGAGTCTACGAGCAGTACTTC
TRBJ2-5 | NA | TRBV5-1 | NA | CASSSDTFQETQYF | TGCGCCAGCAGCTCGGACACTTTCCAAGAGACCCAGTACTTC
TRBJ1-1 | TRBD1 | TRBV27 | NA | CASRDRGGTEAFF | TGTGCCAGCCGGGACAGGGGTGGCACTGAAGCTTTCTTT
TRBJ2-3 | TRBD2 | TRBV7-9 | NA | CASSTTGGPDTQYF | TGTGCCAGCAGCACGACGGGGGGTCCAGATACGCAGTATTTT
TRBJ1-1 | NA | TRBV19 | NA | CASSIPQGALDTDTEAFF | TGTGCCAGTAGTATTCCCCAGGGAGCTTTGGATACGGACACTGAAGCTTTCTTT
TRBJ2-2 | TRBD1 | TRBV7-9 | once | CASSFTGGTGELFF | TGTGCCAGCAGCTTTACAGGGGGCACCGGGGAGCTGTTTTTT
TRBJ1-2 | NA | TRBV29-1 | few | CSVQGANYGYTF | TGCAGCGTCCAGGGTGCGAACTATGGCTACACCTTC
TRBJ1-5 | TRBD1 | TRBV6-1 | few | CASSVGTGGQPQHF | TGTGCCAGCAGTGTAGGGACAGGGGGTCAGCCCCAGCATTTT
TRBJ1-1 | TRBD1 | TRBV29-1 | NA | CSVVRQGVEAFF | TGCAGCGTTGTAAGGCAGGGGGTCGAAGCTTTCTTT
TRBJ1-5 | TRBD1 | TRBV10-2 | NA | CASSESVRGSNQPQHF | TGCGCCAGCAGTGAGTCAGTCAGGGGGAGCAATCAGCCCCAGCATTTT
TRBJ2-5 | TRBD1 | TRBV7-2 | NA | CASSLGGQGRGTQYF | TGTGCCAGCAGCTTAGGGGGACAGGGAAGGGGGACCCAGTACTTC
TRBJ2-2 | NA | TRBV6-1 | NA | CASLDGNTGELFF | TGTGCCAGCCTTGACGGGAACACCGGGGAGCTGTTTTTT
TRBJ1-1 | NA | TRBV19 | medium-sized | CASSWRDEAFF | TGTGCCAGTAGTTGGCGAGACGAAGCTTTCTTT
TRBJ1-5 | NA | TRBV7-2 | NA | CASSLVLGDTQPQHF | TGTGCCAGCAGCTTAGTGCTGGGAGACACTCAGCCCCAGCATTTT
TRBJ1-1 | TRBD1 | TRBV6-1 | NA | CASSPTGGKNTEAFF | TGTGCCAGCAGTCCTACAGGGGGCAAGAACACTGAAGCTTTCTTT
TRBJ1-5 | TRBD1 | TRBV27 | NA | CASSSGQGLNQPQHF | TGTGCCAGCAGTTCGGGACAGGGCTTAAATCAGCCCCAGCATTTT
TRBJ2-7 | TRBD1 | TRBV2 | NA | CASRKDRPSYEQYF | TGTGCCAGCAGGAAGGACAGGCCGTCCTACGAGCAGTACTTC
TRBJ2-3 | NA | TRBV5-6 | NA | CASSPGPDTQYF | TGTGCCAGCAGCCCGGGCCCAGATACGCAGTATTTT
TRBJ1-1 | NA | TRBV5-6 | NA | CASSLDINTEAFF | TGTGCCAGCAGCTTGGACATCAACACTGAAGCTTTCTTT
TRBJ2-2 | NA | TRBV6-6 | NA | CASSYSLGSTGELFF | TGTGCCAGCAGTTACTCACTGGGCAGCACCGGGGAGCTGTTTTTT
TRBJ1-1 | TRBD1 | TRBV2 | NA | CASRTGQGLNTEAFF | TGTGCCAGCAGGACCGGACAGGGTCTGAACACTGAAGCTTTCTTT
TRBJ2-7 | NA | TRBV30 | NA | CAWSATVEQYF | TGTGCCTGGAGTGCAACGGTTGAGCAGTACTTC
TRBJ2-7 | NA | TRBV5-1 | NA | CASSLDGTFSYEQYF | TGCGCCAGCAGCTTGGATGGGACTTTCTCCTACGAGCAGTACTTC
TRBJ1-2 | TRBD1 | TRBV7-2 | NA | CASSPDVRTGGHYGYTF | TGTGCCAGCAGCCCAGACGTACGGACAGGGGGCCATTATGGCTACACCTTC
TRBJ1-1 | TRBD1 | TRBV4-3 | medium-sized | CASSQGDRGSEAFF | TGCGCCAGCAGCCAAGGAGACAGGGGGTCTGAAGCTTTCTTT
TRBJ2-2 | TRBD2 | TRBV2 | NA | CATKLAENTGELFF | TGTGCCACCAAGCTAGCGGAAAACACCGGGGAGCTGTTTTTT
TRBJ1-1 | NA | TRBV6-6 | few | CASSYLTGNTEAFF | TGTGCCAGCAGTTACCTGACGGGGAACACTGAAGCTTTCTTT
TRBJ1-6 | TRBD1 | TRBV19 | NA | CASRGQGDSPLHF | TGTGCCAGTAGGGGACAGGGTGATTCACCCCTCCACTTT
TRBJ1-4 | NA | TRBV19 | once | CASSIGGLAPEKLFF | TGTGCCAGTAGTATAGGGGGCCTTGCCCCTGAAAAACTGTTTTTT
TRBJ1-1 | TRBD1 | TRBV19 | few | CASRPTGGRTEAFF | TGTGCCAGTAGGCCGACAGGGGGGAGGACTGAAGCTTTCTTT
TRBJ1-2 | NA | TRBV25-1 | NA | CASRDLLSGGYTF | TGTGCCAGCAGAGATCTCTTATCCGGTGGCTACACCTTC
TRBJ2-6 | NA | TRBV30 | NA | CAWRDLRNGANVLTF | TGTGCCTGGAGGGATTTGCGGAATGGGGCCAACGTCCTGACTTTC
TRBJ2-7 | NA | TRBV27 | NA | CASGLTPYYEQYF | TGTGCCAGCGGCTTGACACCTTACTACGAGCAGTACTTC
TRBJ2-2 | TRBD2 | TRBV4-3 | NA | CASSPSPLSGGGTGELFF | TGCGCCAGCAGCCCCTCCCCTCTGAGCGGGGGTGGCACCGGGGAGCTGTTTTTT
TRBJ1-1 | NA | TRBV11-2 | NA | CASSRTALFPEAFF | TGTGCCAGCAGCCGGACAGCCCTGTTTCCTGAAGCTTTCTTT